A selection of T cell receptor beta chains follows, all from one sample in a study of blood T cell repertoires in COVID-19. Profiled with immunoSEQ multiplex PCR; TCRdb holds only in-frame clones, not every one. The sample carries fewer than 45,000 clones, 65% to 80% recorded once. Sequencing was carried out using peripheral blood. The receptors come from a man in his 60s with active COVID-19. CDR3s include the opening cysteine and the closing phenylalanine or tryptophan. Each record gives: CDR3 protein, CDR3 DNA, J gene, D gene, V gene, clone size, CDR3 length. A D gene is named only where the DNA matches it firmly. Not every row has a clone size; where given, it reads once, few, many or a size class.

CDR3: CASSQGVLAGGPDTQYF; DNA: TGCGCCAGCAGCCAAGGGGTTCTAGCGGGAGGGCCAGATACGCAGTATTTT; J: TRBJ2-3; D: TRBD2; V: TRBV4-1; size: .; length: 17
CDR3: CASSTVTSGSQYEQYF; DNA: TGTGCCAGCAGTACCGTAACTAGCGGGTCGCAATACGAGCAGTACTTC; J: TRBJ2-7; D: TRBD2; V: TRBV27; size: .; length: 16
CDR3: CSASGRREFGTDTQYF; DNA: TGCAGTGCTAGTGGTAGGCGGGAGTTCGGCACAGATACGCAGTATTTT; J: TRBJ2-3; D: TRBD2; V: TRBV20-1; size: .; length: 16
CDR3: CASSTDRGGLFEQYF; DNA: TGTGCCAGCAGTACTGACAGGGGAGGACTGTTCGAGCAGTACTTC; J: TRBJ2-7; D: TRBD1; V: TRBV6-5; size: .; length: 15
CDR3: CASSPTWETQYF; DNA: TGTGCCAGCAGTCCTACCTGGGAGACCCAGTACTTC; J: TRBJ2-5; D: .; V: TRBV12-3/TRBV12-4; size: .; length: 12
CDR3: CASQVRGNQPQHF; DNA: TGTGCCAGTCAGGTACGGGGGAATCAGCCCCAGCATTTT; J: TRBJ1-5; D: .; V: TRBV6-5; size: .; length: 13
CDR3: CASSQGSGRSTDTQYF; DNA: TGCGCCAGCAGCCAAGGGAGCGGGAGGAGCACAGATACGCAGTATTTT; J: TRBJ2-3; D: TRBD2; V: TRBV4-3; size: .; length: 16
CDR3: CASSLAHAWTSASSYEQYF; DNA: TGTGCCAGCAGCTTGGCTCACGCTTGGACTAGCGCAAGCTCCTACGAGCAGTACTTC; J: TRBJ2-7; D: TRBD2; V: TRBV5-6; size: .; length: 19
CDR3: CATSKDSYYGYTF; DNA: TGTGCCACCAGCAAGGACAGCTACTATGGCTACACCTTC; J: TRBJ1-2; D: .; V: TRBV15; size: .; length: 13
CDR3: CASSLYGMAGQPQHF; DNA: TGCGCCAGCAGCTTGTACGGGATGGCAGGCCAGCCCCAGCATTTT; J: TRBJ1-5; D: .; V: TRBV5-1; size: .; length: 15
CDR3: CATSDSGTGEIGELFF; DNA: TGTGCCACCAGTGATTCAGGGACAGGGGAGATAGGGGAGCTGTTTTTT; J: TRBJ2-2; D: TRBD1; V: TRBV24-1; size: .; length: 16
CDR3: CASSQSTTGNSPLHF; DNA: TGTGCCAGTAGCCAATCCACGACAGGGAATTCACCCCTCCACTTT; J: TRBJ1-6; D: TRBD1; V: TRBV6-2/TRBV6-3; size: once; length: 15
CDR3: CASSTGQGNTGELFF; DNA: TGTGCCAGCAGTACGGGACAGGGTAACACCGGGGAGCTGTTTTTT; J: TRBJ2-2; D: TRBD1; V: TRBV28; size: few; length: 15
CDR3: CASRPGDLFREQYF; DNA: TGTGCCAGCAGGCCGGGAGACTTGTTTCGCGAGCAGTACTTC; J: TRBJ2-7; D: .; V: TRBV2; size: .; length: 14
CDR3: CASSEAGGSYNEQFF; DNA: TGTGCCAGCAGTGAAGCGGGGGGTTCCTACAATGAGCAGTTCTTC; J: TRBJ2-1; D: .; V: TRBV6-1; size: .; length: 15
CDR3: CASSSLTGVSSPLHF; DNA: TGTGCCAGCAGTTCGCTAACAGGTGTGAGTTCACCCCTCCACTTT; J: TRBJ1-6; D: .; V: TRBV28; size: once; length: 15
CDR3: CASRPAGESTEAFF; DNA: TGTGCCAGCAGGCCCGCGGGCGAATCCACTGAAGCTTTCTTT; J: TRBJ1-1; D: .; V: TRBV6-5; size: .; length: 14
CDR3: CASSLTSGSYNEQFF; DNA: TGCGCCAGCAGCTTGACTAGCGGGAGTTACAATGAGCAGTTCTTC; J: TRBJ2-1; D: TRBD2; V: TRBV5-1; size: .; length: 15
CDR3: CASSIGQGRQPQHF; DNA: TGTGCCAGTAGTATCGGACAGGGGAGACAGCCCCAGCATTTT; J: TRBJ1-5; D: TRBD1; V: TRBV19; size: few; length: 14
CDR3: CASSLSLGQGVNTQYF; DNA: TGTGCCAGCAGTTTATCGTTGGGACAGGGGGTGAATACGCAGTATTTT; J: TRBJ2-3; D: TRBD1; V: TRBV27; size: .; length: 16
CDR3: CAISLQGGETQYF; DNA: TGTGCCATCAGTTTACAGGGGGGAGAGACCCAGTACTTC; J: TRBJ2-5; D: TRBD1; V: TRBV10-3; size: .; length: 13
CDR3: CASRTTGLDGYTF; DNA: TGTGCCAGCAGAACGACAGGGTTGGATGGCTACACCTTC; J: TRBJ1-2; D: TRBD1; V: TRBV6-5; size: .; length: 13
CDR3: CASSNFRENTGELFF; DNA: TGTGCCAGCAGCAACTTCAGGGAAAACACCGGGGAGCTGTTTTTT; J: TRBJ2-2; D: .; V: TRBV11-2; size: few; length: 15
CDR3: CASSLGVGETQYF; DNA: TGTGCCAGCAGCTTAGGTGTCGGAGAGACCCAGTACTTC; J: TRBJ2-5; D: .; V: TRBV11-3; size: .; length: 13
CDR3: CSAGSYEQYF; DNA: TGCAGTGCCGGCTCCTACGAGCAGTACTTC; J: TRBJ2-7; D: .; V: TRBV20-1; size: .; length: 10
CDR3: CASSFTDSEIYEQYF; DNA: TGTGCCAGCAGCTTCACGGACAGCGAGATATACGAGCAGTACTTC; J: TRBJ2-7; D: .; V: TRBV7-2; size: .; length: 15
CDR3: CASSSPGLAGQEQFF; DNA: TGCGCCAGCAGCTCACCGGGACTAGCGGGTCAGGAGCAGTTCTTC; J: TRBJ2-1; D: TRBD2; V: TRBV5-1; size: .; length: 15
CDR3: CASSYRSFNEKLFF; DNA: TGTGCCAGCAGCTACAGGAGTTTTAATGAAAAACTGTTTTTT; J: TRBJ1-4; D: .; V: TRBV5-6; size: .; length: 14
CDR3: CASWGQHTEAFF; DNA: TGTGCCAGCTGGGGACAGCACACTGAAGCTTTCTTT; J: TRBJ1-1; D: TRBD1; V: TRBV6-5; size: few; length: 12
CDR3: CASSPAGGGLHEQYF; DNA: TGTGCCAGCAGCCCTGCTGGCGGGGGGTTACACGAGCAGTACTTC; J: TRBJ2-7; D: TRBD2; V: TRBV5-4; size: .; length: 15
CDR3: CASMSGQLGDGYTF; DNA: TGTGCCAGTATGTCAGGCCAACTGGGCGATGGCTACACCTTC; J: TRBJ1-2; D: .; V: TRBV19; size: .; length: 14